This TCR beta chain was sequenced for a study of cytotoxic CD8 clonotypes in ibrutinib-treated CLL. Study-level findings and limits: Contraction or stability on treatment was seen for public clonotypes, which were uncommon. The study sampled sustained-remission and progressing patients at different times. Patients had baseline clonality above age-matched healthy donors, and this clonality moved with circulating CD8+ T-cell counts.

Between the trimmed V and J ends, which lost 1 base and 6 bases, there was a span of 6 bases. CDR3 length: 12 amino acids. Germline V gives CDR1 SGHDN, CDR2 FVKESK. TCRdb's table, derived via immunoSEQ multiplex PCR, lists solely in-frame clones and lacks some. The table shows over 110,000 clones, with around 90% occurring only once. Regarding this clone: Its antigen is as yet unknown.

The TCR originated in a human donor with chronic lymphocytic leukemia. This chain connects TRBV14 to TRBJ1-1; D gene unclear. Sequenced material: PBMCs, taken after 12 months of ibrutinib treatment. This CDR3 reads CASSQGGAEAFF. In DNA, the CDR3 is TGTGCCAGCAGCCAAGGGGGAGCTGAAGCTTTCTTT.